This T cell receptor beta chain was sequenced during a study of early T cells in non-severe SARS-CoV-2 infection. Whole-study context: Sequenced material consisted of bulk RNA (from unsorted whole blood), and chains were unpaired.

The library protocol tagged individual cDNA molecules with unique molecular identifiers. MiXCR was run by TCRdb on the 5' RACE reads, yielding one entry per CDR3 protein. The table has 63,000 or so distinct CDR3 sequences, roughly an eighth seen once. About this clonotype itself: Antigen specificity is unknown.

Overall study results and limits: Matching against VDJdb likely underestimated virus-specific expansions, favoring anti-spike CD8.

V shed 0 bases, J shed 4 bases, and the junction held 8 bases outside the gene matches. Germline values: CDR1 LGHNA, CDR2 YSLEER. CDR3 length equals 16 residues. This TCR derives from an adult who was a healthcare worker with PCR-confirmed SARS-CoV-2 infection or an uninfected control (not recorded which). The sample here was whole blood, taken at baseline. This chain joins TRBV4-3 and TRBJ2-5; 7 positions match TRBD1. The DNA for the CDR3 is TGCGCCAGCAGCCAAGAGAGCGGAAGGGGGCCAGAGACCCAGTACTTC. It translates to CASSQESGRGPETQYF.